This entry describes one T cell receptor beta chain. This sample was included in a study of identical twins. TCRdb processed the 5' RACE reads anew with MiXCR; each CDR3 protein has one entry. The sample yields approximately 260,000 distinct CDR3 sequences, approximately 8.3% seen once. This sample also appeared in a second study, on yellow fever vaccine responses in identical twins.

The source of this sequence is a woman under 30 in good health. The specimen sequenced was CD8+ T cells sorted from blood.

CDR3 sequence (DNA): TGTGCCAGCAGTTTTACCTACAGGGAGCAGTACTTC. Its translation is CASSFTYREQYF. The chain couples TRBV12-3 or TRBV12-4 to TRBJ2-7; tentatively, D is TRBD1 (5 bases). Trimming removed 3 bases at V and 7 bases at J, with 10 bases between. The CDR3 sequence is 12 residues long.